The clone carrying this T cell receptor beta chain came up a few times. The CDR3 consists of 17 residues. The V segment lost 6 bases and the J segment 0 bases; nucleotides outside the gene matches: 14. Germline V gives CDR1 DFQATT, CDR2 SNEGSKA (reference sequence). These data belong to a study of response to subunit inactivated influenza vaccine. Each CDR3 protein is one row after TCRdb ran MiXCR on the RT-PCR reads. Of 550,000 to 800,000 distinct CDR3 sequences in the sample, more than 15% were seen once. The source of this sequence is a man aged 50 or older who received an inactivated influenza vaccine. The rearrangement uses TRBV20-1 and TRBJ2-5; 9 nucleotides align to TRBD1. Sequences were derived from PBMCs from blood, sampled roughly 12 days after vaccination. The CDR3 nucleotides read TGCAGTGCCCCTCGGCGGCCCGGGACAGGGAACCAAGAGACCCAGTACTTC. Its protein product is CSAPRRPGTGNQETQYF.